Each of the 14 T cell receptor beta chains below was sequenced from the same sample in a study of T cells in Graves' hyperthyroidism and ophthalmopathy. TCR beta CDR3 regions were amplified from RNA transcripts. TCR CDR3 underwent first-round RT-PCR with the HTBI primer set. TCRdb re-derived calls from the multiplex PCR reads in MiXCR, one entry per CDR3 protein. Of fewer than 800,000 distinct CDR3 sequences detected, around 15% appear once; the ten largest clones hold under 10%. Sequenced sample: blood. These receptors all come from a man aged 18 to 29 with Graves' hyperthyroidism.

This clonotype was counted between two and nine times. This chain joins TRBV29-1 and TRBJ2-2, with 9 bases identical to TRBD1. Trimming at V came to 7 bases and at J to 1 base, leaving 4 bases not matched to a gene. This CDR3 contains 14 residues. The germline gives CDR1 SQVTM, CDR2 ANQGSEA. CDR3 loop: CSARQGGNTGELFF. The CDR3 DNA is TGCAGCGCACGACAGGGGGGGAACACCGGGGAGCTGTTTTTT.

The chain links TRBV28 to TRBJ2-7; 8 positions agree with TRBD2. The CDR3 consists of 13 residues. J was trimmed by 9 bases and V by 6 bases; bases with no gene match: 10. Germline CDR1 is MDHEN and CDR2 is SYDVKM. CDR3: CASSRLARRGQYF. The CDR3 DNA reads TGTGCCAGCAGCAGACTAGCGCGTAGAGGGCAGTACTTC.

CDR3: CSARDDSPLHF. As DNA, the CDR3 is TGCAGTGCTAGAGACGACTCACCCCTCCACTTT. V usage is TRBV20-1 and J usage is TRBJ1-6, with D unclear. V was shortened by 0 bases and J by 10 bases, with 4 bases between the two germline ends. The CDR3 covers 11 residues. Germline V gene data show CDR1 as DFQATT and CDR2 as SNEGSKA (reference sequence).

The table lists this clonotype with a few counts. The chain joins TRBV29-1 to TRBJ2-3; D is unclear. This CDR3 has 13 residues. Trimming left V 5 bases short and J 0 bases short, with 9 bases between. The germline CDR1 and CDR2 sequences are SQVTM and ANQGSEA. For the CDR3, the DNA is TGCAGCGTTCGGGCGGCTAGCACAGATACGCAGTATTTT. Its protein is CSVRAASTDTQYF.

There are many counts of this clonotype. The chain recombines TRBV6-1 with TRBJ2-3; perhaps D is TRBD1 or TRBD2 (7 bases each). CDR1 is MNHNS, CDR2 SASEGT, per germline. The V end was cut by 5 bases, the J end by 4 bases, with 22 bases between. The length of the CDR3 is 17 residues. CDR3 sequence (DNA): TGTGCCAGCAGTCACCAGGGGGGTCTGGGGAGGGCAGATACGCAGTATTTT. The encoded protein is CASSHQGGLGRADTQYF.

This clonotype was seen ten or more times. This sequence joins TRBV2 and TRBJ2-7, with D possibly being TRBD1 (5 bases). V was clipped by 0 bases and J by 0 bases, with 9 bases between them. Germline V gene data show CDR1 as SNHLY and CDR2 as FYNNEI. The CDR3 spans 15 residues. In DNA, the CDR3 is TGTGCCAGCAGTGAAGCGTCAAGGGGCTCCTACGAGCAGTACTTC. It encodes CASSEASRGSYEQYF.

The rearrangement links TRBV14 to TRBJ2-1; TRBD2 is a possible D gene (5 bases). The germline V gene has CDR1 SGHDN and CDR2 FVKESK. This CDR3 contains 13 residues. Trimming removed 4 bases from V and 9 bases from J, with 13 bases in between. The CDR3 nucleotides are TGTGCCAGCAGCCGGTCTAGCCTCGGTGAGCAGTTCTTC. It translates to CASSRSSLGEQFF. The full variable domain, with the rest looked up from reference TRBV14 and TRBJ2-1, is EAGVTQFPSHSVIEKGQTVTLRCDPISGHDNLYWYRRVMGKEIKFLLHFVKESKQDESGMPNNRFLAERTGGTYSTLKVQPAELEDSGVYFCASSRSSLGEQFFGPGTRLTVL.

This clonotype has at least ten counts. The chain has TRBV6-1 and TRBJ2-1; 9 nucleotides align to TRBD1. This CDR3 has 15 residues. After removal of 5 bases from V and 8 bases from J, the junction contained 10 bases not matched to a gene. CDR1 and CDR2 from the germline V gene are MNHNS and SASEGT. CDR3 region: CASSFPGQGVDEQFF. The CDR3 coding sequence is TGTGCCAGCAGTTTCCCGGGACAGGGCGTCGATGAGCAGTTCTTC.

This clonotype was seen ten or more times. The CDR3 loop reads CASSLPGLAGGNEQFF. CDR3 coding DNA: TGTGCCAGCTCACTACCGGGACTAGCGGGTGGCAATGAGCAGTTCTTC. This chain joins TRBV18 and TRBJ2-1, with 12 bases aligning to TRBD2. Germline-derived CDR1 and CDR2 are KGHSH and LQKENI. There are 16 residues in the CDR3. The V gene end was trimmed by 4 bases and the J gene end by 6 bases; junction bases not matched to a gene: 7.

The chain combines TRBV7-6 with TRBJ2-2, with D unresolved. Trimming shortened V by 5 bases and J by 5 bases, and 21 bases separated the two germline ends. Germline CDR1 and CDR2: SGHVS and FNYEAQ. The CDR3 spans 17 residues. The CDR3: CASSLRPSGDKTGELFF. CDR3 coding DNA: TGTGCCAGCAGCCTACGCCCGAGTGGGGATAAGACCGGGGAGCTGTTTTTT.

In this sample, this clonotype turned up a few times. The chain recombines TRBV30 with TRBJ2-5, with 8 bases identical to TRBD1. V shed 3 bases, J shed 4 bases, and the junction held 4 bases outside the gene matches. The germline V gene has CDR1 GTSNPN and CDR2 SVGIG (reference sequence). The CDR3 is 13 amino acids. For the CDR3, the DNA is TGTGCCTGGAGAGGACAGGGTAGAGAGACCCAGTACTTC. It encodes CAWRGQGRETQYF.

The chain has TRBV28 and TRBJ2-7; D perhaps matches TRBD2 (7 bases). The CDR3 contains 16 residues. The V gene lost 10 bases and the J gene lost 2 bases, with 24 bases spanning the gap. Germline lookup yields CDR1 MDHEN and CDR2 SYDVKM. The CDR3 sequence: CATRGGRGDQAYEQYF. CDR3 in DNA: TGTGCCACTAGGGGGGGGAGAGGGGATCAGGCCTACGAGCAGTACTTC. Full variable domain (outside the CDR3, taken from reference TRBV28 and TRBJ2-7): DVKVTQSSRYLVKRTGEKVFLECVQDMDHENMFWYRQDPGLGLRLIYFSYDVKMKEKGDIPEGYSVSREKKERFSLILESASTNQTSMYLCATRGGRGDQAYEQYFGPGTRLTVT.

Turning to this clonotype: The junction departs from the called germline gene at one end, perhaps through a read error. The rearrangement links TRBV28 to TRBJ2-1; unclear D gene. The length of the CDR3 is 14 residues. Germline CDR1 MDHEN, CDR2 SYDVKM. This chain's CDR3 is CASSPHGPYDEQFF. Written as DNA, the CDR3 is TGTGCCAGCAGTCCCCATGGTCCCTACGATGAGCAGTTCTTC. The full variable domain, with the rest looked up from reference TRBV28 and TRBJ2-1, is DVKVTQSSRYLVKRTGEKVFLECVQDMDHENMFWYRQDPGLGLRLIYFSYDVKMKEKGDIPEGYSVSREKKERFSLILESASTNQTSMYLCASSPHGPYDEQFFGPGTRLTVL.

This chain uses TRBV7-2 with TRBJ2-5; 10 bases are shared with TRBD1. The V gene end was trimmed by 5 bases and the J gene end by 7 bases; junction bases not matched to a gene: 13. The CDR3 is 16 amino acids. In germline, CDR1 is SGHTA, CDR2 FQGNSA. CDR3 sequence reads: CASSAPGTGAFVTQYF. The CDR3 nucleotides read TGTGCCAGCAGCGCCCCCGGGACAGGGGCGTTCGTGACCCAGTACTTC.